A selection of T cell receptor beta chains follows, all from one sample in a study of PD-1 blockade in classical Hodgkin lymphoma. Assay: immunoSEQ multiplex PCR; the TCRdb copy retains only in-frame clones and omits some. In the table there are tens of thousands of clones, 71% of which are singletons. Sequencing was performed on peripheral blood mononuclear cells (PBMCs), taken at baseline. The receptor source for this set is a human donor with classical Hodgkin lymphoma. The CDR3 runs from the conserved cysteine through the conserved F or W. Fields, in order: CDR3 DNA, CDR3 protein, D gene, J gene, CDR3 length, clone size, V gene. D genes are given only for firm matches. Clone size is stated in some rows and not others, as once, few, many or a class when expanded.

CDR3nt: TGCGCCAGCAGCTTTGGACTAGCGGGACCCAATGAGCAGTTCTTC; CDR3aa: CASSFGLAGPNEQFF; d_gene: TRBD2; j_gene: TRBJ2-1; len: 15; abundance: NA; v_gene: TRBV5-1
CDR3nt: TGCAGCGTTGGGTCTAGGGGGACGTACAATGAGCAGTTCTTC; CDR3aa: CSVGSRGTYNEQFF; d_gene: NA; j_gene: TRBJ2-1; len: 14; abundance: NA; v_gene: TRBV29-1
CDR3nt: TGTGCCAGCAGTTTCCGGGAAAATCAGCCCCAGCATTTT; CDR3aa: CASSFRENQPQHF; d_gene: NA; j_gene: TRBJ1-5; len: 13; abundance: few; v_gene: TRBV27
CDR3nt: TGTGCCAGCAGCCCAACGGGAGAGACCCAGTACTTC; CDR3aa: CASSPTGETQYF; d_gene: NA; j_gene: TRBJ2-5; len: 12; abundance: NA; v_gene: TRBV5-4
CDR3nt: TGCGCCAGCGCTTGGAGTGGACAGGAGGGAGAGACCCAGTACTTC; CDR3aa: CASAWSGQEGETQYF; d_gene: NA; j_gene: TRBJ2-5; len: 15; abundance: NA; v_gene: TRBV5-1
CDR3nt: TGTGCCAGTAGTATAGCCGCGATCCGGAGGGCTTTCTTT; CDR3aa: CASSIAAIRRAFF; d_gene: NA; j_gene: TRBJ1-1; len: 13; abundance: once; v_gene: TRBV19
CDR3nt: TGTGCCACCAGCAGAGGGAAAGGTAGCGGGACCCACAATGAGCAGTTCTTC; CDR3aa: CATSRGKGSGTHNEQFF; d_gene: TRBD2; j_gene: TRBJ2-1; len: 17; abundance: few; v_gene: TRBV15
CDR3nt: TGTGCCAGCAGCTTAGGGCCATCCTACGAGCAGTACTTC; CDR3aa: CASSLGPSYEQYF; d_gene: NA; j_gene: TRBJ2-7; len: 13; abundance: NA; v_gene: TRBV6-1
CDR3nt: TGTGCCAGCAGCTTGACGGGGGCGGCGGGAAACACCATATATTTT; CDR3aa: CASSLTGAAGNTIYF; d_gene: NA; j_gene: TRBJ1-3; len: 15; abundance: NA; v_gene: TRBV5-4
CDR3nt: TGTGCCAGCAGTTCTCTGGGTCCCGGGGAGCTGTTTTTT; CDR3aa: CASSSLGPGELFF; d_gene: NA; j_gene: TRBJ2-2; len: 13; abundance: few; v_gene: TRBV28
CDR3nt: TGTGCCAGCAGCGCCCCAGGGCAGGGTTATGGCTACACCTTC; CDR3aa: CASSAPGQGYGYTF; d_gene: NA; j_gene: TRBJ1-2; len: 14; abundance: NA; v_gene: TRBV11-2
CDR3nt: TGTGCCAGCGCCCGGGCCTCCCTCGAAGAGACCCAGTACTTC; CDR3aa: CASARASLEETQYF; d_gene: NA; j_gene: TRBJ2-5; len: 14; abundance: NA; v_gene: TRBV27
CDR3nt: TGTGCCAGCAGCTCCCTGCCAGGGACCTTATACAATGAGCAGTTCTTC; CDR3aa: CASSSLPGTLYNEQFF; d_gene: NA; j_gene: TRBJ2-1; len: 16; abundance: NA; v_gene: TRBV9
CDR3nt: TGTGCCAGCAGCGCGGGGAAGTCCGCAGGCAATCAGCCCCAGCATTTT; CDR3aa: CASSAGKSAGNQPQHF; d_gene: NA; j_gene: TRBJ1-5; len: 16; abundance: once; v_gene: TRBV6-6
CDR3nt: TGTGCCAGTAGTTCCGGGACAGGGAATGGATCACCCCTCCACTTT; CDR3aa: CASSSGTGNGSPLHF; d_gene: TRBD1; j_gene: TRBJ1-6; len: 15; abundance: NA; v_gene: TRBV19
CDR3nt: TGCAGCGTTGGTGAAGGGTACCAAGAGACCCAGTACTTC; CDR3aa: CSVGEGYQETQYF; d_gene: NA; j_gene: TRBJ2-5; len: 13; abundance: NA; v_gene: TRBV29-1
CDR3nt: TGTGCCAGCAGCTTTGCCTATGGCTACACCTTC; CDR3aa: CASSFAYGYTF; d_gene: NA; j_gene: TRBJ1-2; len: 11; abundance: NA; v_gene: TRBV5-6
CDR3nt: TGTGCCAGCAGCGTAGATAGTCCTTGGGGAGTGGACACTGAAGCTTTCTTT; CDR3aa: CASSVDSPWGVDTEAFF; d_gene: NA; j_gene: TRBJ1-1; len: 17; abundance: few; v_gene: TRBV9
CDR3nt: TGTGCCAGCTCACAGACAGGCCTAGGGGAGACCCAGTACTTC; CDR3aa: CASSQTGLGETQYF; d_gene: NA; j_gene: TRBJ2-5; len: 14; abundance: NA; v_gene: TRBV18
CDR3nt: TGTGCCAGCAGTTACTCGCGGCTAGCGACCTACAATGAGCAGTTCTTC; CDR3aa: CASSYSRLATYNEQFF; d_gene: NA; j_gene: TRBJ2-1; len: 16; abundance: NA; v_gene: TRBV6-5
CDR3nt: TGTGCCAGTAGCAGACTTGACAGGCGGGGCGGCTACACCTTC; CDR3aa: CASSRLDRRGGYTF; d_gene: NA; j_gene: TRBJ1-2; len: 14; abundance: NA; v_gene: TRBV19
CDR3nt: TGTGCCAGCAACAGACAGGGGCATGGCTACACCTTC; CDR3aa: CASNRQGHGYTF; d_gene: TRBD1; j_gene: TRBJ1-2; len: 12; abundance: NA; v_gene: TRBV28
CDR3nt: TGTGCCAGTAGCGCCAGCTCTGGGGCCAACGTCCTGACTTTC; CDR3aa: CASSASSGANVLTF; d_gene: NA; j_gene: TRBJ2-6; len: 14; abundance: NA; v_gene: TRBV19
CDR3nt: TGTGCCAGCAGCCAAGATGGACTAGCGGGAGGGCCAGTTAACGAGCAGTACTTC; CDR3aa: CASSQDGLAGGPVNEQYF; d_gene: TRBD2; j_gene: TRBJ2-7; len: 18; abundance: medium-sized; v_gene: TRBV14
CDR3nt: TGTGCCAGCAGCCCTCAGGGCCCGAACACTGAAGCTTTCTTT; CDR3aa: CASSPQGPNTEAFF; d_gene: NA; j_gene: TRBJ1-1; len: 14; abundance: few; v_gene: TRBV6-1
CDR3nt: TGTGCCAGCAGTAGACCCCCGAGGGGGGTTGAAGCTTTCTTT; CDR3aa: CASSRPPRGVEAFF; d_gene: NA; j_gene: TRBJ1-1; len: 14; abundance: once; v_gene: TRBV28
CDR3nt: TGTGCCAGCAGTTTTAGGGACAGTCTTAAATCACCCCTCCACTTT; CDR3aa: CASSFRDSLKSPLHF; d_gene: TRBD1; j_gene: TRBJ1-6; len: 15; abundance: few; v_gene: TRBV28